This TCR beta chain was recovered during a study of T cell responses to AZD1222 COVID-19 vaccine. Findings of the study overall: In the spike-specific TCR repertoire, nearly half reportedly target unmutated variant regions. Compared with day 0, the breadth and depth of the Spike-specific TCR repertoire rose significantly after two doses of AZD1222.

Concerning this clone: Its antigen is not known.

Assay: immunoSEQ multiplex PCR; the TCRdb copy retains only in-frame clones and omits some. The sample records about 100,000 clones, 93% being singletons. This clonotype originated in an adult in good health. This material consisted of peripheral blood, taken on day 0 of AZD1222 vaccination.

CDR3 nucleotides: TGTGCCAGCAGCACCCTAGCGGGCTCCTACAATGAGCAGTTCTTC. Protein product: CASSTLAGSYNEQFF. The chain combines TRBV9 with TRBJ2-1, with 8 bases that match TRBD2. The V gene's germline CDR1 is SGDLS and CDR2 YYNGEE. CDR3 length: 15 amino acids. V lost 4 bases, J lost 0 bases, and 3 bases stayed unmatched. The whole variable domain, filled in from reference TRBV9 and TRBJ2-1, reads DSGVTQTPKHLITATGQRVTLRCSPRSGDLSVYWYQQSLDQGLQFLIQYYNGEERAKGNILERFSAQQFPDLHSELNLSSLELGDSALYFCASSTLAGSYNEQFFGPGTRLTVL.